One sample yielded the 17 T cell receptor beta chains listed below, sequenced in a study of T cell repertoires in cytomegalovirus infection. Their cognate antigens are unknown. TCRdb independently ran MiXCR on the reads; one entry per CDR3 protein. The data hold 900,000 to 950,000 distinct CDR3 sequences, with less than 35% observed a single time. The sample in question was cultured CD8+ T cells from PBMCs, obtained from culture after CMV antigen stimulation. These receptors came from a human donor in good health (CMV status not recorded). Some clones in this sample may be carry-over from other donors' samples.

This clonotype was seen more than once but under ten times. This rearrangement joins TRBV7-9 to TRBJ1-2, with TRBD1 as a possible D gene (5 bases). The germline V gene has CDR1 SEHNR and CDR2 FQNEAQ (reference sequence). This CDR3 spans 15 amino acids. The V end lost 5 bases, the J end lost 2 bases, and 15 bases lay between the germline ends. Here the CDR3 reads CASSTHSGGNYGYTF. The CDR3 DNA follows: TGTGCCAGCAGCACCCACTCCGGGGGGAACTATGGCTACACCTTC.

This clonotype has just a few counts. The chain has TRBV7-9 and TRBJ1-3; TRBD1 is a possible D gene (5 bases). The ends were cut back, 8 bases at V and 2 bases at J, with 13 bases in the middle. Germline V gives CDR1 SEHNR, CDR2 FQNEAQ (reference sequence). There are 14 residues in the CDR3. DNA of the CDR3: TGTGCCAGCGGCCCTATGGGGGCTGGAAACACCATATATTTT. Its protein is CASGPMGAGNTIYF.

This clonotype occurred many times. The chain recombines TRBV4-2 with TRBJ1-5; D is undetermined. The CDR3 contains 13 residues. Trimming left V 5 bases short and J 3 bases short, with 8 bases between. Germline V gives CDR1 LGHNA, CDR2 YNFKEQ. The CDR3 spells CASSSDINQPQHF. CDR3 sequence (DNA): TGTGCCAGCAGCTCCGACATCAATCAGCCCCAGCATTTT.

This chain joins TRBV6-6 and TRBJ1-4, with unresolved D. The germline V gene has CDR1 MNHNY and CDR2 SVGAGI (reference sequence). The CDR3 consists of 17 residues. The germline V and J ends were trimmed by 2 bases and 7 bases, with 20 bases remaining between them. The CDR3 nucleotides read TGTGCCAGCAGTTACCGTAACATGGACCCGGTCATTGAAAAACTGTTTTTT. Its translation is CASSYRNMDPVIEKLFF.

The chain carries TRBV28 and TRBJ2-3; D possibly uses TRBD1 or TRBD2 (5 bases each). CDR3 length: 15 amino acids. Per germline, CDR1 MDHEN and CDR2 SYDVKM. CDR3 sequence: CVVLGEDLYTDTQYF. As DNA, the CDR3 is TGTGTGGTACTGGGGGAAGACCTTTACACAGATACGCAGTATTTT.

The V gene is TRBV29-1, the J gene TRBJ1-1; D gene uncertain. The CDR3 is 10 amino acids. V was trimmed by 6 bases and J by 3 bases, leaving 5 bases between them. Germline V gene data show CDR1 as SQVTM and CDR2 as ANQGSEA. As DNA, the CDR3 is TGCAGCGTCCGAGACACTGAAGCTTTCTTT. This sequence encodes CSVRDTEAFF.

The chain employs TRBV4-1 and TRBJ1-2; weak D call: TRBD1 (6 bases). This CDR3 contains 15 residues. Trimming took off 0 bases at V and 6 bases at J, with 14 bases between the two ends. Looked up from germline, CDR1 is MGHRA and CDR2 is YSYEKL. The CDR3 DNA sequence: TGCGCCAGCAGCCAAGATCTTCGGGGGGCAGATGGCTACACCTTC. It codes for CASSQDLRGADGYTF.

This chain links TRBV7-9 with TRBJ2-7, with 8 bases that match TRBD1. V lost 4 bases, J lost 3 bases, and 8 bases stayed unmatched. Germline V lookup: CDR1 SEHNR, CDR2 FQNEAQ (reference sequence). The CDR3 totals 15 residues. The CDR3 region has the DNA TGTGCCAGCAGCTCTGGACAGGGAACGGACTACGAGCAGTACGTC. This translates into CASSSGQGTDYEQYV.

This chain connects TRBV7-2 to TRBJ1-1, with D maybe TRBD1 (5 bases). CDR3 length equals 14 residues. With 2 bases removed from V and 4 bases from J, the gap between germline ends came to 11 bases. CDR1 is SGHTA, CDR2 FQGNSA, per germline. The CDR3 here is CASSLSQGSTEAFF. As DNA, the CDR3 is TGTGCCAGCAGCTTATCCCAGGGAAGCACTGAAGCTTTCTTT.

This sequence joins TRBV10-1 and TRBJ2-1; 14 nucleotides agree with TRBD2. With V trimmed by 7 bases and J by 7 bases, 3 bases remained unmatched. Germline CDR1 WNHNN, CDR2 SYGVQD (reference sequence). The CDR3 extends over 14 amino acids. CDR3 sequence: CASTRTSGGNEQFF. As DNA, the CDR3 is TGCGCCAGCACTCGGACTAGCGGGGGGAATGAGCAGTTCTTC.

There are a few counts of this clonotype. The chain couples TRBV7-3 to TRBJ1-1; unclear D gene. CDR1 and CDR2 (germline): SGHTA, FQGTGA. The CDR3 sequence is 16 residues long. V gave up 1 base and J gave up 2 bases, with 14 bases separating them. The CDR3 DNA reads as TGTGCCAGCAGCTTAAAGGGCGTAACAAGTAACACTGAAGCTTTCTTT. Protein: CASSLKGVTSNTEAFF. Combining the CDR3 with reference TRBV7-3 and TRBJ1-1 gives the whole variable domain GAGVSQTPSNKVTEKGKYVELRCDPISGHTALYWYRQSLGQGPEFLIYFQGTGAADDSGLPNDRFFAVRPEGSVSTLKIQRTERGDSAVYLCASSLKGVTSNTEAFFGQGTRLTVV.

This clonotype has only a few counts. The rearrangement uses TRBV28 and TRBJ1-5; possible D gene TRBD1, 5 bases. In germline, CDR1 is MDHEN, CDR2 SYDVKM. The CDR3 is 12 amino acids. CDR3 nucleotide sequence: TGTGCTGGGGGGTATAGCAATCAGCCCCAGCATTTT. Translating it yields CAGGYSNQPQHF.

J is TRBJ1-5 and V is TRBV7-8, with D perhaps matching TRBD1 (6 bases). The CDR3 is made up of 16 amino acids. CDR1 is SGHVS and CDR2 is FQNEAQ in the germline V gene. V shed 5 bases and J shed 5 bases, with 19 bases lying between them. The CDR3 coding sequence is TGTGCCAGCAGCCAGCTGGGGGGGGGCGAGGATCAGCCCCAGCATTTT. Amino acids: CASSQLGGGEDQPQHF. The whole variable domain, remainder taken from reference TRBV7-8 and TRBJ1-5, is GAGVSQSPRYKVAKRGQDVALRCDPISGHVSLFWYQQALGQGPEFLTYFQNEAQLDKSGLPSDRFFAERPEGSVSTLKIQRTQQEDSAVYLCASSQLGGGEDQPQHFGDGTRLSIL.

This clonotype was recorded at least ten times. This chain joins TRBV7-8 and TRBJ1-1, with TRBD1 matching 8 bases. The germline V gene encodes CDR1 SGHVS and CDR2 FQNEAQ. The CDR3 length is 16 residues. The V segment lost 3 bases and the J segment 1 base; nucleotides outside the gene matches: 7. CDR3 DNA: TGTGCCAGCAGCTTCAGGGGGCTACAGGGGAACACTGAAGCTTTCTTT. Residues: CASSFRGLQGNTEAFF.

The chain uses TRBV27 and TRBJ1-2, with D hard to call. V lost 0 bases to trimming and J lost 4 bases, with 15 bases between them. This CDR3 comprises 16 residues. Germline V gene lookup returns CDR1 MNHEY and CDR2 SMNVEV (reference sequence). For the CDR3, the DNA is TGTGCCAGCAGTTTATCGGTCGGGCACCTACGCTATGGCTACACCTTC. The encoded protein is CASSLSVGHLRYGYTF.

This clonotype was counted a few times. The V and J genes are TRBV7-6 and TRBJ2-3; 7 nucleotides match TRBD2. CDR1 SGHVS and CDR2 FNYEAQ come from the germline V gene. The J segment lost 0 bases and the V segment lost 4 bases, leaving 7 bases of the junction unmatched. CDR3 length: 16 amino acids. CDR3 residues: CASSSETSPSTDTQYF. The CDR3 DNA reads TGTGCCAGCAGCTCGGAGACTAGCCCGAGCACAGATACGCAGTATTTT.

The CDR3 sequence: CASTGDRGLTQYF. CDR3 DNA sequence: TGTGCCAGCACCGGGGACAGGGGACTTACGCAGTATTTT. The chain recombines TRBV27 with TRBJ2-3, with 10 bases fitting TRBD1. V shed 7 bases and J 8 bases; nucleotides not matched to a gene: 6. This CDR3 region has 13 residues. CDR1 MNHEY and CDR2 SMNVEV come from the germline V gene (reference sequence).